This TCR beta chain was obtained from a study of shared T cell receptors in the human thymus. Clones were sequenced by immunoSEQ multiplex PCR, and TCRdb holds only the in-frame ones, with some missing. The sample lists approximately 730,000 clones, approximately 85% seen once, with 0.0095% to 0.011% in the top ten. The CDR3 is 12 residues long. Trimming at V came to 3 bases and at J to 5 bases, leaving 1 base not matched to a gene. Germline V lookup: CDR1 SGDLS, CDR2 YYNGEE. These data also formed part of another study, on human thymus T cells. This second report adds: The donors were infants in Finland with congenital heart defects, otherwise immunologically healthy. Resected material from corrective heart surgery provided the thymus tissue analysed. Thymic and blood repertoires showed apparently biased V and J gene usage. Thymic repertoires of unrelated individuals were reported in related research to overlap highly.

The genes are TRBV9 and TRBJ2-5, with 7 nucleotides matching TRBD1. This clonotype was sampled from a girl in the first two years of life with a congenital heart defect. Material for sequencing was thymocytes. The CDR3 DNA sequence: TGTGCCAGCAGCGCCAGGGGGGAGACCCAGTACTTC. It specifies CASSARGETQYF.